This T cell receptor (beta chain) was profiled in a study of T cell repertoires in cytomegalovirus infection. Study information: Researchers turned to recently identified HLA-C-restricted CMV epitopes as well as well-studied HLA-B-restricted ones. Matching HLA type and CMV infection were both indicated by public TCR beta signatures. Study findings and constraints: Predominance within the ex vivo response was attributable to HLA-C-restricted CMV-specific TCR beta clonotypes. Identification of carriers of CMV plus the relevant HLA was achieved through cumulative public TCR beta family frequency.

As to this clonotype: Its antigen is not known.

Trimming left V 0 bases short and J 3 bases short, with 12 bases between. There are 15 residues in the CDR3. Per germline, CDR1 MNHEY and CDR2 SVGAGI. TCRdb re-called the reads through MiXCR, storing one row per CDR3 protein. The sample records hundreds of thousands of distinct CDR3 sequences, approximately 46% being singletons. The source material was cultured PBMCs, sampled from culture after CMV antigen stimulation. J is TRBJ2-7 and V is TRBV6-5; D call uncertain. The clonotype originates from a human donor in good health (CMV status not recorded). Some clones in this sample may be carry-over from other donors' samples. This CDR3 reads CASSYSGEMGYEQYF. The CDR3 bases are TGTGCCAGCAGTTACTCGGGTGAAATGGGCTACGAGCAGTACTTC.